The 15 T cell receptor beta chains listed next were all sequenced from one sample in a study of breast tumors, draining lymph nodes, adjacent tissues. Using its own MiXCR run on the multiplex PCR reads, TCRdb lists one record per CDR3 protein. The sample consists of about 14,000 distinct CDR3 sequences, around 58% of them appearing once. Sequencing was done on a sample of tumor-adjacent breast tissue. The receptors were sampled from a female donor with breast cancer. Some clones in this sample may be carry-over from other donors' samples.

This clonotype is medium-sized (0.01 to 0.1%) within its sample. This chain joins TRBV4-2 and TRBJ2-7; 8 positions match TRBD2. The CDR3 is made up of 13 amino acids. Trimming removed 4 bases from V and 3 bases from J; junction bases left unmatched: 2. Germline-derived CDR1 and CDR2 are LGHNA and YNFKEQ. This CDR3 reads CASSRGTSYEQYF. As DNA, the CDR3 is TGTGCCAGCAGCCGTGGGACTAGCTACGAGCAGTACTTC.

The CDR3 DNA reads as TGTGCCAGCAGCTTAGTGGGCAGCCCCAATCAGCCCCAGCATTTT. Residues: CASSLVGSPNQPQHF. The gene calls are TRBV7-2 and TRBJ1-5; no reliable D call. This CDR3 comprises 15 residues. Trimming took 1 base from V and 3 from J, leaving 10 bases between them. From germline, CDR1 is SGHTA and CDR2 FQGNSA.

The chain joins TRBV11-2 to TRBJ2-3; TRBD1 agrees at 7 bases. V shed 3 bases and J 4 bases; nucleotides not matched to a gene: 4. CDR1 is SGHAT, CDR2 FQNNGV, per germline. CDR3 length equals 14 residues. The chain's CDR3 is CASSFVGGADTQYF. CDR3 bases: TGTGCCAGCAGCTTCGTAGGGGGCGCAGATACGCAGTATTTT.

The CDR3 region is CASSASEGYNEKLFF. For the CDR3, the DNA is TGTGCCAGCAGCGCCTCAGAGGGCTATAATGAAAAACTGTTTTTT. V gene TRBV9 combines with J gene TRBJ1-4; no reliable D call. V was trimmed by 3 bases and J by 4 bases, leaving 13 bases between them. This CDR3 region has 15 residues. Germline CDR1 is SGDLS and CDR2 is YYNGEE.

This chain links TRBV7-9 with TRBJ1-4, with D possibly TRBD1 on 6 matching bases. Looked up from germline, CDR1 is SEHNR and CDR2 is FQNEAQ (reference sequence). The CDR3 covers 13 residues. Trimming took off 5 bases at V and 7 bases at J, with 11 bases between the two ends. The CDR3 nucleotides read TGTGCCAGCAGCCGGGACACCGGTGAAAAACTGTTTTTT. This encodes CASSRDTGEKLFF.

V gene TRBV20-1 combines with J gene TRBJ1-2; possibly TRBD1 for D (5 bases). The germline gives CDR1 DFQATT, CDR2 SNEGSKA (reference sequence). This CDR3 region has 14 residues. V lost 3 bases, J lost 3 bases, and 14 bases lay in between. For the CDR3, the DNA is TGCAGTGCTAGTGAGGGCCTAGGGGACTATGGCTACACCTTC. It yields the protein CSASEGLGDYGYTF.

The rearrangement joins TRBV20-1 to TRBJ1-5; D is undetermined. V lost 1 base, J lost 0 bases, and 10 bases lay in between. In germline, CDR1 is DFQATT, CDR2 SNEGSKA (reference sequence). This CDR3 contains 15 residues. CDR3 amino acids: CSARVGKNSNQPQHF. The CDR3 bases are TGCAGTGCTAGAGTCGGAAAAAATAGCAATCAGCCCCAGCATTTT.

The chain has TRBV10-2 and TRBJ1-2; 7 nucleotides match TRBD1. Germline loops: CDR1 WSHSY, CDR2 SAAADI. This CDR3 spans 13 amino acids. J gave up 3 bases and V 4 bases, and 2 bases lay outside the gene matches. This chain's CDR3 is CASSGTGDYGYTF. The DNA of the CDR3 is TGCGCCAGCAGTGGGACAGGTGACTATGGCTACACCTTC.

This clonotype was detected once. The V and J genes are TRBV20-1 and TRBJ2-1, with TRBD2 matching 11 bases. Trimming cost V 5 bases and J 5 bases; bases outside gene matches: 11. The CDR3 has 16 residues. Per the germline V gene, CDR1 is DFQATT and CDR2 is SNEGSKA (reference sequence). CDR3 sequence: CSALLAPGLADNEQFF. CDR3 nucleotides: TGCAGTGCTCTCCTAGCCCCGGGACTAGCGGACAATGAGCAGTTCTTC.

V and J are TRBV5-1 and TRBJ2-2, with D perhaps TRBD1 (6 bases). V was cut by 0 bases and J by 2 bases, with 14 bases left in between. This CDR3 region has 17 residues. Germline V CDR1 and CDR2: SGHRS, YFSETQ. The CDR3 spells CASSLAKTGGNTGELFF. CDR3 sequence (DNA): TGCGCCAGCAGCTTGGCCAAGACAGGAGGAAACACCGGGGAGCTGTTTTTT.

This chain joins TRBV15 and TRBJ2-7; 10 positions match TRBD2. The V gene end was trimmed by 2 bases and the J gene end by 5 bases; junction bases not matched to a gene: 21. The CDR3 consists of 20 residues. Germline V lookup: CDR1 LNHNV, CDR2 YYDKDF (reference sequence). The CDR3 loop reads CATSRHRPSSGSARPHEQYF. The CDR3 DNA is TGTGCCACCAGCAGACACCGCCCGTCTAGCGGGAGTGCGCGACCCCACGAGCAGTACTTC.

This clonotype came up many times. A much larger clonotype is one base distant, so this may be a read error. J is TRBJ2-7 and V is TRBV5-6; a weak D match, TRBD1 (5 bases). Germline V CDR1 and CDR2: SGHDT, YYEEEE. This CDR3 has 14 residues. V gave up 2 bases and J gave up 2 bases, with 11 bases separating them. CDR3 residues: CASSLTQATYEQYF. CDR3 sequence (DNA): TGTGCCAGCAGCTTAACACAGGCAACCTACGAGCAGTACTTC.

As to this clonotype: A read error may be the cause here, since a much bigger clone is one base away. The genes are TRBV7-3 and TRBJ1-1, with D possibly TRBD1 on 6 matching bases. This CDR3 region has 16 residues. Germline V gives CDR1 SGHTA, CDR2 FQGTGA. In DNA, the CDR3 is TGTGCCAGCAGCTTAAGTGGGTTAGGGGGGAACACTGGAGCTTTCTTT. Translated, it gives CASSLSGLGGNTGAFF.

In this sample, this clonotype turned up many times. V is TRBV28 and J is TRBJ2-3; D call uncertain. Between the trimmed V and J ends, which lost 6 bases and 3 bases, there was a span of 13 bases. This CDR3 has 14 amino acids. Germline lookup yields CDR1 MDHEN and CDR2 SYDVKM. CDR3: CASSQVALTDTQYF. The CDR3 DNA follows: TGTGCCAGCAGCCAAGTAGCCCTTACAGATACGCAGTATTTT.

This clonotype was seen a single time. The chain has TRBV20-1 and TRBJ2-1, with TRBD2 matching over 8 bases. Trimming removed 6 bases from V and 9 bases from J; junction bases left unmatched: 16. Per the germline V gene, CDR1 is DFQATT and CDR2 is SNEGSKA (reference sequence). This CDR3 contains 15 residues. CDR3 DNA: TGCAGTGCCCTGTTGGGACTAGGGATCAGGGTTGAGCAGTTCTTC. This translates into CSALLGLGIRVEQFF.